This TCR beta chain was sequenced in a study of blood T cell repertoires in COVID-19. Study summary: Nucleic acid was either cDNA or gDNA, and it came from T cells, B-cell-depleted T cells, or PBMCs.

This CDR3 contains 13 residues. The germline CDR1 and CDR2 sequences are SNHLY and FYNNEI. Repertoires were generated with immunoSEQ multiplex PCR, while TCRdb's copy carries only in-frame clones and drops some. The table includes 250,000 to 350,000 clones, 85% to 90% detected once. Participants were aged about 18 to 90 years, lived in around 22 US areas, and enrolled virtually. Clinical history as reported by participants underpinned cohort assignment. Recovered status in Cohort 3 required two negative PCRs, clearance, or symptom resolution. The chain carries TRBV2 and TRBJ1-2, with D maybe TRBD1 (5 bases). The sequencing input was PBMCs or T cells enriched from blood (not recorded which). This receptor was taken from a woman aged 18-29 years who had recovered from COVID-19. CDR3 DNA: TGTTCGCGAAGTAGGGGTGTTAACTATGGCTACACCTTC. The encoded protein is CSRSRGVNYGYTF.